This T cell receptor beta chain derives from a study of neurological immune-mediated disorders. Regarding the study as a whole: The greatest TCR clonal expansion occurred in HTLV-1-associated myelopathy and the least in multiple sclerosis, which fell below healthy controls.

5'RACE employing 10-nucleotide random UMIs yielded the cDNA. TCRdb recomputed calls from the 5' RACE reads with MiXCR, one row per CDR3 protein. The table has approximately 50,000 distinct CDR3 sequences, about 9.3% seen once. Many counts were recorded for this clonotype. Its antigen is as yet unknown. Unsorted libraries were prepared from 2 million PBMCs that had been stored at -80 C. Input material: PBMCs. The receptor was isolated from a man between 65 and 85 years old with HTLV-1-associated myelopathy (HAM/TSP).

This CDR3 reads CASSLARQNEQFF. CDR3 bases: TGTGCCAGCAGCTTAGCGCGGCAAAATGAGCAGTTCTTC. J is TRBJ2-1 and V is TRBV7-2; D not resolved. The germline gives CDR1 SGHTA, CDR2 FQGNSA. The CDR3 is made up of 13 amino acids. Trimming took off 0 bases at V and 7 bases at J, with 7 bases between the two ends. The entire variable domain, with the rest obtained from reference TRBV7-2 and TRBJ2-1, is as follows: GAGVSQSPSNKVTEKGKDVELRCDPISGHTALYWYRQSLGQGLEFLIYFQGNSAPDKSGLPSDRFSAERTGGSVSTLTIQRTQQEDSAVYLCASSLARQNEQFFGPGTRLTVL.